One sample yielded the 30 T cell receptor beta chains listed below, sequenced in a study of CD8+CD57+ T cells in acquired aplastic anemia. Those patients picked for sequencing had displayed CD8+CD57+ cell expansion on flow cytometry. Using genomic DNA as the template, TCR beta VDJ and CDR3 profiling was carried out. TCRdb re-derived calls from the reads in MiXCR, one entry per CDR3 protein. The sample gives roughly 200,000 distinct CDR3 sequences, 55% to 65% of which show up once; about 39% is in the top ten. Material: sorted CD4+, CD8+, or CD8+CD57+ T cells (not recorded which) from PBMCs. These TCRs come from a human donor with aplastic anemia.

This clonotype was seen many times. V is TRBV12-3 or TRBV12-4 and J is TRBJ1-1; D gene unclear. The V and J ends lost 6 bases and 5 bases respectively, with 10 bases between them. The CDR3 length is 12 residues. CDR3 loop: CASSLGRTEAFF. In DNA, the CDR3 is TGTGCCAGCAGCCTGGGTCGGACTGAAGCTTTCTTT.

This clonotype was observed a few times. The chain combines TRBV7-2 with TRBJ1-1; possibly TRBD1 for D (6 bases). Germline V gene sequence: CDR1 SGHTA, CDR2 FQGNSA. There are 15 residues in the CDR3. V dropped 2 bases and J dropped 5 bases, with 15 bases sitting between them. The CDR3 DNA reads as TGTGCCAGCAGCTTACCCCTAGGGGGGCGGACTGAAGCTTTCTTT. This encodes CASSLPLGGRTEAFF.

V is TRBV25-1 and J is TRBJ2-3; D remains ambiguous. V lost 1 base and J 1 base, leaving 12 bases between the germline ends. The CDR3 covers 16 residues. The germline V gene encodes CDR1 MGHDK and CDR2 SYGVNS. This chain's CDR3 is CASSESVAVGTDTQYF. The CDR3, as DNA: TGTGCCAGCAGTGAATCGGTAGCTGTGGGCACAGATACGCAGTATTTT.

The chain combines TRBV20-1 with TRBJ2-7; 10 nucleotides match TRBD2. The CDR3 covers 15 residues. Germline V gene data show CDR1 as DFQATT and CDR2 as SNEGSKA (reference sequence). Trimming cost V 1 base and J 7 bases; bases outside gene matches: 10. As DNA, the CDR3 is TGCAGTGCTAGAGGCAGCCTAGCGGGAGTACGGGAGCAGTACTTC. It translates to CSARGSLAGVREQYF.

V gene TRBV7-2 combines with J gene TRBJ2-1, with TRBD2 matching 7 bases. The CDR3 consists of 16 residues. The germline V gene encodes CDR1 SGHTA and CDR2 FQGNSA. After removal of 0 bases from V and 8 bases from J, the junction contained 10 bases not matched to a gene. The CDR3 here is CASSLAGGSRWDEQFF. For the CDR3, the DNA is TGTGCCAGCAGCTTAGCCGGCGGGAGCAGATGGGATGAGCAGTTCTTC. Full variable domain (remainder filled in from reference TRBV7-2 and TRBJ2-1): GAGVSQSPSNKVTEKGKDVELRCDPISGHTALYWYRQSLGQGLEFLIYFQGNSAPDKSGLPSDRFSAERTGGSVSTLTIQRTQQEDSAVYLCASSLAGGSRWDEQFFGPGTRLTVL.

The V and J genes are TRBV19 and TRBJ1-2; 10 nucleotides align to TRBD1. The CDR3 consists of 16 residues. CDR1 is LNHDA and CDR2 is SQIVND in the germline V gene (reference sequence). J was trimmed by 7 bases and V by 4 bases; bases with no gene match: 12. The CDR3 here is CASSTGTGASWSGYTF. CDR3 coding DNA: TGTGCCAGTAGTACAGGGACAGGGGCGTCTTGGAGTGGCTACACCTTC.

The chain uses TRBV11-3 and TRBJ2-5; D might be TRBD1 (6 bases). In germline, CDR1 is SGHNT, CDR2 YENEEA. Trimming removed 4 bases from V and 2 bases from J, with 11 bases in between. CDR3 length: 14 amino acids. Here the CDR3 DNA reads TGTGCCAGCAGCTCGCGGACAGTTCAAGAGACCCAGTACTTC. Residues: CASSSRTVQETQYF.

The chain couples TRBV5-1 to TRBJ2-1; no firm D call. The CDR3 covers 13 residues. Germline-derived CDR1 and CDR2 are SGHRS and YFSETQ. The V and J ends lost 4 bases and 2 bases respectively, with 7 bases between them. The chain's CDR3 is CASSLLTYNEQFF. In DNA form, the CDR3 reads TGCGCCAGCAGCCTCCTAACCTACAATGAGCAGTTCTTC.

This sequence joins TRBV10-3 and TRBJ1-2; 8 positions match TRBD1. Germline V CDR1 and CDR2: ENHRY, SYGVKD. The CDR3 loop spans 13 amino acids. Trimming cost V 4 bases and J 6 bases; bases outside gene matches: 4. The CDR3, as DNA: TGTGCCATCAGTGTCGGCAGGGGGCATGGCTACACCTTC. Translating it yields CAISVGRGHGYTF.

The rearrangement uses TRBV7-9 and TRBJ2-3, with D perhaps TRBD2 (6 bases). Germline V CDR1 and CDR2: SEHNR, FQNEAQ (reference sequence). Trimming cost V 5 bases and J 2 bases, with 20 bases left between them. The length of the CDR3 is 17 residues. The DNA for the CDR3 is TGTGCCAGCAGCGTCTCCGCGGGACTTGGGATCACAGATACGCAGTATTTT. Amino acids: CASSVSAGLGITDTQYF.

This clonotype showed up many times. The CDR3: CSARQGGGHNPGELFF. The DNA for the CDR3 is TGCAGTGCTAGACAAGGGGGGGGTCACAACCCCGGGGAGCTGTTTTTT. The J gene is TRBJ2-2, the V gene TRBV20-1; D possibly corresponds to TRBD2 (7 bases). Germline V CDR1 and CDR2: DFQATT, SNEGSKA (reference sequence). V gave up 2 bases and J gave up 6 bases, with 19 bases separating them. This CDR3 has 16 residues.

This clonotype was detected only a few times. The V gene is TRBV19, the J gene TRBJ1-2, with 9 positions matching TRBD1. Germline lookup yields CDR1 LNHDA and CDR2 SQIVND (reference sequence). The ends lost 6 bases at V and 6 bases at J; junction bases unmatched: 5. The CDR3 runs to 13 residues. The CDR3: CASSLDRGDGYTF. The CDR3 coding sequence is TGTGCCAGTAGCCTGGACAGGGGAGATGGCTACACCTTC.

CDR3 sequence: CSASLSDTQYF. DNA for the CDR3: TGCAGTGCTAGCCTCTCAGATACGCAGTATTTT. The chain employs TRBV20-1 and TRBJ2-3, with D uncertain. Per germline, CDR1 DFQATT and CDR2 SNEGSKA (reference sequence). The CDR3 has 11 residues. Trimming cost V 3 bases and J 4 bases, with 5 bases left between them.

With respect to this clonotype: Likely a read error: the CDR3 ends without its conserved phenylalanine or tryptophan. The chain couples TRBV5-1 to TRBJ2-1; TRBD1 matches 11 bases. The CDR3 length is 18 residues. Germline CDR1 SGHRS, CDR2 YFSETQ. V shed 4 bases, J shed 0 bases, and the junction held 9 bases outside the gene matches. DNA for the CDR3: TGCGCCAGCAGCAACCAGGACAGGGGGCGAAGCTCCTACAATGAGCAGTTCTCC. Translating it yields CASSNQDRGRSSYNEQFS.

This rearrangement joins TRBV5-4 to TRBJ1-6; D is perhaps TRBD1 (5 bases). V lost 0 bases, J lost 6 bases, and 13 bases lay in between. The CDR3 runs to 16 residues. In germline, CDR1 is SGHNT, CDR2 YYREEE (reference sequence). As DNA, the CDR3 is TGTGCCAGCAGCTTGGATTTAGGAGGGGCTAATTCACCCCTCCACTTT. This sequence encodes CASSLDLGGANSPLHF.

This rearrangement joins TRBV13 to TRBJ1-1; 10 positions match TRBD1. CDR1 is PRHDT and CDR2 is FYEKMQ in the germline V gene (reference sequence). The CDR3 sequence is 15 residues long. The trim removed 5 bases at V and 1 base at J, leaving 4 bases unmatched. CDR3 residues: CASSPWDRGNTEAFF. The CDR3, as DNA: TGTGCCAGCAGCCCGTGGGACAGGGGGAACACTGAAGCTTTCTTT.

The chain is built from TRBV6-1 and TRBJ2-3, with 14 bases aligning to TRBD2. The V segment lost 6 bases and the J segment 1 base; nucleotides outside the gene matches: 3. CDR1 is MNHNS and CDR2 is SASEGT in the germline V gene. This CDR3 is built from 16 residues. Here the CDR3 DNA reads TGTGCCAGCAGCTTGACTAGCGGGGGGGGCACAGATACGCAGTATTTT. This translates into CASSLTSGGGTDTQYF.

The rearrangement links TRBV7-2 to TRBJ1-4; no firm D call. Looked up from germline, CDR1 is SGHTA and CDR2 is FQGNSA. This CDR3 region has 14 residues. The ends were cut back, 2 bases at V and 10 bases at J, with 14 bases in the middle. CDR3 coding DNA: TGTGCCAGCAGCTTACCGGGAGTTTCGGGAAAACTGTTTTTT. This codes for CASSLPGVSGKLFF.

This clonotype was seen many times. The chain is built from TRBV19 and TRBJ2-4, with D tentatively TRBD2 (7 bases). The ends were cut back, 5 bases at V and 2 bases at J, with 13 bases in the middle. There are 15 residues in the CDR3. In germline, CDR1 is LNHDA, CDR2 SQIVND (reference sequence). The CDR3: CASSAGARTKNIQYF. The CDR3 nucleotides read TGTGCCAGTAGTGCGGGGGCTCGAACCAAAAACATTCAGTACTTC.

The chain recombines TRBV25-1 with TRBJ2-7, with TRBD1 matching 8 bases. This CDR3 contains 16 residues. V was clipped by 3 bases and J by 3 bases; unmatched bases: 10. Germline-derived CDR1 and CDR2 are MGHDK and SYGVNS. The CDR3: CASSDLTGTGYYEQYF. CDR3 sequence (DNA): TGTGCCAGCAGTGATCTTACCGGGACAGGATACTACGAGCAGTACTTC.

This clonotype has only a few counts. V is TRBV12-5 and J is TRBJ2-7; the D call may be TRBD1 or TRBD2 (5 bases each). This CDR3 region has 12 residues. Germline V gene data show CDR1 as LGHNT and CDR2 as FRNRAP. CDR3 loop: CASSLGGTGQYF. The CDR3, as DNA: TGTGCCAGCAGCCTTGGGGGTACTGGGCAGTACTTC. The full variable domain, its missing parts supplied by reference TRBV12-5 and TRBJ2-7, is DARVTQTPRHKVTEMGQEVTMRCQPILGHNTVFWYRQTMMQGLELLAYFRNRAPLDDSGMPKDRFSAEMPDATLATLKIQPSEPRDSAVYFCASSLGGTGQYFGPGTRLTVT.

This clonotype was found many times. The rearrangement uses TRBV7-8 and TRBJ1-2; D is possibly TRBD1 (6 bases). Trimming left V 4 bases short and J 4 bases short, with 22 bases between. The CDR3 is 17 amino acids. The V gene's germline CDR1 is SGHVS and CDR2 FQNEAQ. Here the CDR3 DNA reads TGTGCCAGCAGCTCACCCAGTCCGGGACACCATTCCTATGGCTACACCTTC. It specifies CASSSPSPGHHSYGYTF.

The V and J genes are TRBV7-2 and TRBJ2-1; 11 bases are shared with TRBD2. The germline CDR1 and CDR2 sequences are SGHTA and FQGNSA. Trimming removed 3 bases from V and 4 bases from J; junction bases left unmatched: 5. The CDR3 runs 16 residues. As DNA, the CDR3 is TGTGCCAGCAGCTTGGATAGCGGGGGGGCTTACAATGAGCAGTTCTTC. Translation: CASSLDSGGAYNEQFF.

The genes are TRBV7-2 and TRBJ2-3, with no clear D. V gave up 2 bases and J gave up 6 bases, with 9 bases separating them. Germline assignment: CDR1 SGHTA and CDR2 FQGNSA. The CDR3 consists of 13 residues. The CDR3 protein is CASSLFTVDTQYF. For the CDR3, the DNA is TGTGCCAGCAGCTTATTCACCGTGGATACGCAGTATTTT.

This clonotype was observed a few times. This chain joins TRBV7-3 and TRBJ1-5; D is possibly TRBD1 (6 bases). V shed 5 bases and J shed 2 bases, with 13 bases lying between them. The CDR3 is 15 residues long. Per germline, CDR1 SGHTA and CDR2 FQGTGA. This CDR3 reads CASSPIQGGNQPQHF. The CDR3 DNA reads TGTGCCAGCAGCCCTATACAGGGTGGCAATCAGCCCCAGCATTTT.

The chain employs TRBV7-3 and TRBJ2-3, with D unclear. This CDR3 comprises 14 residues. CDR1 and CDR2 from the germline V gene are SGHTA and FQGTGA. With 5 bases removed from V and 4 bases from J, the gap between germline ends came to 13 bases. CDR3 sequence reads: CASSQDHSADTQYF. CDR3 DNA sequence: TGTGCCAGCAGCCAAGACCACAGCGCAGATACGCAGTATTTT.

This clonotype was seen a handful of times. This sequence joins TRBV11-2 and TRBJ2-7, with a weak D call TRBD2 (5 bases). This CDR3 has 13 residues. With 0 bases removed from V and 9 bases from J, the gap between germline ends came to 12 bases. The V gene's germline CDR1 is SGHAT and CDR2 FQNNGV. The CDR3 coding sequence is TGTGCCAGCAGCTTAGAATGGGGAGCCCCGCAGTACTTC. This translates into CASSLEWGAPQYF.

The rearrangement links TRBV7-3 to TRBJ2-7; 8 bases agree with TRBD2. This CDR3 has 16 amino acids. Germline V gives CDR1 SGHTA, CDR2 FQGTGA. V shed 4 bases, J shed 0 bases, and the junction held 8 bases outside the gene matches. CDR3 bases: TGTGCCAGCAGCTCATATAGCGGGGCTAGCTCCTACGAGCAGTACTTC. Protein: CASSSYSGASSYEQYF.

The chain has TRBV5-1 and TRBJ1-5, with D unclear. The CDR3 sequence is 14 residues long. Trimming took 0 bases from V and 5 from J, leaving 9 bases between them. Germline-derived CDR1 and CDR2 are SGHRS and YFSETQ. Here the CDR3 reads CASSLGGLDQPQHF. The CDR3, as DNA: TGCGCCAGCAGCTTGGGAGGGTTGGATCAGCCCCAGCATTTT.

The rearrangement links TRBV20-1 to TRBJ2-3; D ambiguous. Per germline, CDR1 DFQATT and CDR2 SNEGSKA (reference sequence). The CDR3 is made up of 12 amino acids. The V gene lost 2 bases and the J gene lost 2 bases, with 5 bases spanning the gap. CDR3 loop: CSARRTTDTQYF. Here the CDR3 DNA reads TGCAGTGCTAGAAGAACCACAGATACGCAGTATTTT.